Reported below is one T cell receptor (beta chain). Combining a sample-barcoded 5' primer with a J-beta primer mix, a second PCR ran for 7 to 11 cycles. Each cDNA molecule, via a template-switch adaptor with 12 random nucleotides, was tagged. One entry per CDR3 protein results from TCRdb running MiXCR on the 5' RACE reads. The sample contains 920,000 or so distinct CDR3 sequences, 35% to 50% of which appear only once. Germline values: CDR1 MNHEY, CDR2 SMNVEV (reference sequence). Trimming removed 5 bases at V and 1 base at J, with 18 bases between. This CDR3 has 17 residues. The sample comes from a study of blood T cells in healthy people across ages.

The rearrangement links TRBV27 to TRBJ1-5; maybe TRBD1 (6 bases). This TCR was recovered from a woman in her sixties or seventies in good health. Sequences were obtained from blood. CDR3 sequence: CASSPTGGLGSNQPQHF. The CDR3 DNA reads TGTGCCAGCAGTCCGACAGGAGGCCTTGGGAGCAATCAGCCCCAGCATTTT.